The 25 T cell receptor beta chains below all came from one sample that was sequenced in a study of Graves' ophthalmopathy and Graves' hyperthyroidism (dated by TCRdb to the late 2010s). Instrument used: Illumina HiSeq 2000. TCR beta CDR3 regions were amplified from RNA transcripts for repertoire sequencing. A first-round RT-PCR used HTBI primers with the Qiagen OneStep RT-PCR kit, followed by a second-round multiplex PCR, size selection and purification. TCRdb trimmed the raw reads at Q25, called clones with MiXCR and kept productive beta chains. Duplicate CDR3 protein sequences are folded into a single record with the most common DNA and genes. For this sample there are a few hundred thousand distinct CDR3 sequences; roughly 16% appear just once. The leading ten clones occupy roughly an eighth of the sample. Sequencing input: peripheral blood. Every receptor here comes from an adult man with Graves' ophthalmopathy.

This rearrangement joins TRBV19 to TRBJ2-7; D is perhaps TRBD1 (5 bases). V shed 6 bases and J shed 7 bases, with 16 bases lying between them. This CDR3 has 13 amino acids. Germline assignment: CDR1 LNHDA and CDR2 SQIVND (reference sequence). As DNA, the CDR3 is TGTGCCAGTAGGCAGGGTCGTTTTGAGGAGCAGTACTTC. Translating gives CASRQGRFEEQYF.

This clonotype was detected ten times or more. V and J are TRBV5-1 and TRBJ1-3; D not resolved. The CDR3 is 16 residues long. V was shortened by 0 bases and J by 0 bases, with 10 bases between the two germline ends. Germline V gene sequence: CDR1 SGHRS, CDR2 YFSETQ. The CDR3 spells CASSLVTSFSGNTIYF. In nucleotides, the CDR3 is TGCGCCAGCAGCTTGGTCACCTCCTTCTCTGGAAACACCATATATTTT.

This clonotype was seen ten or more times. The rearrangement uses TRBV12-3 or TRBV12-4 and TRBJ2-4; D possibly corresponds to TRBD2 (5 bases). CDR3 size: 14 residues. The V end lost 4 bases, the J end lost 7 bases, and 14 bases lay between the germline ends. The CDR3 loop is CASSSDRGRNIQYF. As DNA, the CDR3 is TGTGCCAGCAGTTCGGACCGGGGTAGGAACATTCAGTACTTC.

This clonotype appeared many times. The chain links TRBV6-1 to TRBJ2-7; 9 bases map to TRBD1. CDR3 length: 14 amino acids. V lost 2 bases and J lost 6; bases outside the gene matches: 5. From germline, CDR1 is MNHNS and CDR2 SASEGT. This chain's CDR3 is CASSELGQGREQYF. For the CDR3, the DNA is TGTGCCAGCAGTGAATTGGGACAGGGCCGCGAGCAGTACTTC.

There are many counts of this clonotype. The V and J genes are TRBV20-1 and TRBJ2-6; D call uncertain. The V end was cut by 0 bases, the J end by 2 bases, with 14 bases between. There are 17 residues in the CDR3. Germline V gene data show CDR1 as DFQATT and CDR2 as SNEGSKA (reference sequence). The CDR3 DNA reads as TGCAGTGCTAGAGATCCTAGATACGGAACTGGGGCCAACGTCCTGACTTTC. This gives the protein CSARDPRYGTGANVLTF.

This clonotype has ten or more counts. The rearrangement links TRBV6-5 to TRBJ2-5, with D unclear. With 0 bases removed from V and 5 bases from J, the gap between germline ends came to 7 bases. The length of the CDR3 is 13 residues. Per germline, CDR1 MNHEY and CDR2 SVGAGI. Here the CDR3 reads CASSYSPPETQYF. The DNA for the CDR3 is TGTGCCAGCAGTTACTCACCCCCCGAGACCCAGTACTTC.

This clonotype was recorded once. A read error is possible here, since a much larger clone lies one base away. The chain is built from TRBV7-2 and TRBJ1-5; TRBD1 is a possible D gene (5 bases). CDR1 is SGHTA, CDR2 FQGNSA, per germline. There are 15 residues in the CDR3. Trimming stripped 4 bases from V and 4 bases from J, with 14 bases between. For the CDR3, the DNA is TGTGCCAGCAGCTACACGAGTGGGGCGAATCAGCCCCAGCATTTT. Amino acids: CASSYTSGANQPQHF.

This clonotype was seen ten or more times. The rearrangement links TRBV10-3 to TRBJ2-7; 8 bases fit TRBD1. CDR3 size: 14 residues. Germline V gene data show CDR1 as ENHRY and CDR2 as SYGVKD. V lost 8 bases, J lost 2 bases, and 8 bases stayed unmatched. The chain's CDR3 is CAISARTGTYEQYF. The CDR3 nucleotides are TGTGCCATCTCGGCCAGGACAGGGACCTACGAGCAGTACTTC.

Many counts were recorded for this clonotype. J is TRBJ1-2 and V is TRBV5-5, with 11 bases matching TRBD1. Germline lookup yields CDR1 SGHKS and CDR2 YYEKEE (reference sequence). The CDR3 runs 14 residues. V was clipped by 2 bases and J by 8 bases; unmatched bases: 5. CDR3 nucleotide sequence: TGTGCCAGCAGCTTACTGGACAGGGGGCGAGGCTACACCTTC. Protein sequence: CASSLLDRGRGYTF.

The sample holds many counts of this clonotype. The V and J genes are TRBV25-1 and TRBJ2-7; D gene uncertain. V was pared by 6 bases and J by 4 bases, with 7 bases between. CDR3 size: 11 residues. CDR1 is MGHDK, CDR2 SYGVNS, per germline. Here the CDR3 DNA reads TGTGCCAGCAGGTTCTCGTACGAGCAGTACTTC. Translating it yields CASRFSYEQYF.

This clonotype was detected ten times or more. The CDR3: CASSFQGQLQETQYF. In DNA, the CDR3 is TGTGCCAGCAGCTTCCAGGGACAGCTACAAGAGACCCAGTACTTC. The chain employs TRBV7-3 and TRBJ2-5; 7 positions match TRBD1. CDR1 is SGHTA and CDR2 is FQGTGA in the germline V gene. This CDR3 comprises 15 residues. The V and J ends lost 3 bases and 2 bases, in that order; junction bases with no gene match: 6.

This clonotype showed up many times. The chain carries TRBV3-1 and TRBJ1-6; D gene unclear. This CDR3 spans 14 amino acids. In germline, CDR1 is LGHDT, CDR2 YNNKEL (reference sequence). V was trimmed by 4 bases and J by 7 bases, leaving 11 bases between them. The CDR3 nucleotides are TGTGCCAGCAGCCCGCAATCGGGCAATTCACCCCTCCACTTT. Encoded protein: CASSPQSGNSPLHF.

In its sample, this clonotype was seen many times. The rearrangement joins TRBV7-2 to TRBJ2-5; no clear D gene. CDR1 is SGHTA, CDR2 FQGNSA, per germline. The CDR3 is made up of 13 amino acids. Trimming took 5 bases from V and 4 from J, leaving 11 bases between them. CDR3 coding DNA: TGTGCCAGCAGCGTAGACGCAGTAGAGACCCAGTACTTC. It is translated as CASSVDAVETQYF. Full variable domain (missing parts from reference TRBV7-2 and TRBJ2-5): GAGVSQSPSNKVTEKGKDVELRCDPISGHTALYWYRQSLGQGLEFLIYFQGNSAPDKSGLPSDRFSAERTGGSVSTLTIQRTQQEDSAVYLCASSVDAVETQYFGPGTRLLVL.

In this sample, this clonotype turned up many times. The chain carries TRBV29-1 and TRBJ2-5; 10 bases are shared with TRBD1. The CDR3 loop spans 13 amino acids. J lost 5 bases, V lost 8 bases, and 8 bases had no gene match. Germline assignment: CDR1 SQVTM and CDR2 ANQGSEA. In nucleotides, the CDR3 is TGCAGCATAAGACAGGGGGCGGGGGAGACCCAGTACTTC. It codes for CSIRQGAGETQYF. The full variable domain, its missing parts supplied by reference TRBV29-1 and TRBJ2-5, is SAVISQKPSRDICQRGTSLTIQCQVDSQVTMMFWYRQQPGQSLTLIATANQGSEATYESGFVIDKFPISRPNLTFSTLTVSNMSPEDSSIYLCSIRQGAGETQYFGPGTRLLVL.

Many counts were recorded for this clonotype. The gene calls are TRBV18 and TRBJ2-7, with D hard to call. The CDR3 contains 14 residues. Trimming cost V 0 bases and J 5 bases, with 11 bases left between them. The V gene's germline CDR1 is KGHSH and CDR2 LQKENI. DNA for the CDR3: TGTGCCAGCTCACCACCACTGGGGATTCACGAGCAGTACTTC. It specifies CASSPPLGIHEQYF.

This clonotype was found many times. V usage is TRBV28 and J usage is TRBJ1-5, with 8 bases aligning to TRBD1. The CDR3 extends over 15 amino acids. The germline V gene encodes CDR1 MDHEN and CDR2 SYDVKM. Trimming cost V 5 bases and J 5 bases; bases outside gene matches: 8. The CDR3 loop is CASSRTGGVHQPQHF. Written as DNA, the CDR3 is TGTGCCAGCAGTAGAACAGGGGGAGTCCATCAGCCCCAGCATTTT.

The sample holds many counts of this clonotype. The chain has TRBV19 and TRBJ2-5, with 14 bases identical to TRBD2. The CDR3 covers 17 residues. Germline values: CDR1 LNHDA, CDR2 SQIVND (reference sequence). V gave up 5 bases and J gave up 4 bases; unmatched junction bases: 9. As DNA, the CDR3 is TGTGCCAGTAGTCCCGGGACTAGCGGGAGAAGACGAGAGACCCAGTACTTC. Translating gives CASSPGTSGRRRETQYF.

This clonotype was recorded many times. The CDR3 sequence: CASSLDRGAHYGYTF. The DNA of the CDR3 is TGTGCCAGCAGCTTAGACAGGGGCGCTCACTATGGCTACACCTTC. This chain joins TRBV11-2 and TRBJ1-2; a possible D gene is TRBD1 (6 bases). CDR1 is SGHAT, CDR2 FQNNGV, per germline. The V gene lost 0 bases and the J gene lost 3 bases, with 11 bases spanning the gap. This CDR3 is built from 15 residues.

This clonotype was seen only a few times. A read error may produce the germline difference seen at one junction end. V and J are TRBV3-1 and TRBJ2-7, with D perhaps TRBD1 or TRBD2 (5 bases each). This CDR3 comprises 14 residues. Germline CDR1 and CDR2: LGHDT and YNNKEL (reference sequence). The CDR3 is CVSSLGDASYEQYF. The CDR3 bases are TGTGTCAGCAGCCTCGGGGACGCCTCCTACGAGCAGTACTTC.

This clonotype was picked up many times. The rearrangement joins TRBV15 to TRBJ2-7; TRBD1 matches at 9 bases. The length of the CDR3 is 16 residues. Looked up from germline, CDR1 is LNHNV and CDR2 is YYDKDF (reference sequence). The junction had 7 bases not matched to a gene; V was cut back by 0 bases and J by 4 bases. CDR3 sequence: CATSRDPGTGFYEQYF. As DNA, the CDR3 is TGTGCCACCAGCAGAGATCCCGGGACAGGGTTTTACGAGCAGTACTTC.

This clonotype was seen at least ten times. The chain links TRBV7-9 to TRBJ1-5, with D maybe TRBD1 (5 bases). V was shortened by 5 bases and J by 11 bases, with 13 bases between the two germline ends. This CDR3 is built from 12 residues. CDR1 and CDR2 from the germline V gene are SEHNR and FQNEAQ (reference sequence). CDR3 DNA: TGTGCCAGCAGCCCGTCCGGGGGGTCCCAGCATTTT. Protein: CASSPSGGSQHF.

This clonotype was seen repeatedly, ten times or more. The chain combines TRBV10-3 with TRBJ2-7; D not certain. Trimming removed 6 bases at V and 2 bases at J, with 8 bases between. This CDR3 spans 12 amino acids. Germline CDR1 ENHRY, CDR2 SYGVKD. The CDR3 nucleotides read TGTGCCATCAGGGGCGAGACCTACGAGCAGTACTTC. Translation gives CAIRGETYEQYF.

This clonotype was counted ten times or more. This CDR3 is CASSPGQGPLAFF. CDR3 sequence (DNA): TGTGCCAGCAGTCCCGGACAGGGGCCTTTGGCTTTCTTT. The chain links TRBV6-2 or TRBV6-3 to TRBJ1-1, with 9 positions matching TRBD1. CDR3 length equals 13 residues. The germline V gene has CDR1 MNHEY and CDR2 SVGEGT. V lost 5 bases, J lost 11 bases, and 9 bases stayed unmatched.

This clonotype has only a few counts. This sequence joins TRBV3-1 and TRBJ1-3; D remains ambiguous. The CDR3 extends over 15 amino acids. Trimming pared 0 bases from V and 2 bases from J, leaving 8 bases between. CDR1 and CDR2 from the germline V gene are LGHDT and YNNKEL (reference sequence). Here the CDR3 DNA reads TGTGCCAGCAGCCAAGATTTCCGGGCTGGAAACACCATATATTTT. Amino acids: CASSQDFRAGNTIYF.

This clonotype was recorded many times. The rearrangement joins TRBV15 to TRBJ2-5, with D uncertain. V shed 1 base and J shed 4 bases, with 7 bases lying between them. Germline V CDR1 and CDR2: LNHNV, YYDKDF (reference sequence). The CDR3 is 13 residues long. CDR3 bases: TGTGCCACCAGCAGAGGCGGCGGAGAGACCCAGTACTTC. Translation gives CATSRGGGETQYF.